The present entry profiles one TCR beta chain with its context. Its antigen is not identified. This sample is part of a study of graft-versus-host responses after intestinal transplantation. Profiling relied on immunoSEQ multiplex PCR, and the TCRdb table lists in-frame clones only, not all of them. The sample records 84,000 or so clones, just under 95% being singletons. In germline, CDR1 is MGHRA, CDR2 YSYEKL. V gave up 1 base and J gave up 2 bases, with 14 bases separating them. The CDR3 covers 16 residues. This receptor was taken from a human donor who was the organ donor for an intestinal transplant. This chain connects TRBV4-1 to TRBJ2-5; D remains unclear. The input for sequencing was unstimulated CD8+ T cells sorted from spleen or lymph node cells, taken before transplant. Written as DNA, the CDR3 is TGCGCCAGCAGCCAAGGGGTATGGATGACTCAAGAGACCCAGTACTTC. Residues: CASSQGVWMTQETQYF.